The 24 T cell receptor beta chains below all came from one sample that was sequenced in a study of T cell repertoires in cytomegalovirus infection. Each CDR3 protein is one row after TCRdb ran MiXCR on the reads. The sample records fewer than 65,000 distinct CDR3 sequences, around 18% being singletons. No antigen has been assigned to these receptors. Source: CD8+ T cells from cultured PBMCs, taken from culture after CMV antigen stimulation. The receptor set was obtained from a human donor in good health (CMV status not recorded). Some clones in this sample may be carry-over from other donors' samples.

This clonotype appeared a few times. The chain employs TRBV6-2 or TRBV6-3 and TRBJ2-7, with TRBD2 matching over 9 bases. Germline V gene lookup returns CDR1 MNHEY and CDR2 SVGEGT. Trimming removed 2 bases from V and 6 bases from J; junction bases left unmatched: 8. CDR3 size: 15 residues. The CDR3 spells CASSYEGSGSREQYF. The DNA for the CDR3 is TGTGCCAGCAGTTACGAAGGTAGCGGGAGTCGCGAGCAGTACTTC.

This clonotype was observed a few times. The chain uses TRBV7-9 and TRBJ2-4; D gene uncertain. In germline, CDR1 is SEHNR, CDR2 FQNEAQ (reference sequence). Between the trimmed V and J ends, which lost 5 bases and 5 bases, there was a span of 7 bases. This CDR3 contains 12 residues. CDR3 protein: CASSPSENIQYF. CDR3 nucleotide sequence: TGTGCCAGCAGCCCGTCGGAAAACATTCAGTACTTC. The entire variable domain, with the rest obtained from reference TRBV7-9 and TRBJ2-4, is as follows: DTGVSQNPRHKITKRGQNVTFRCDPISEHNRLYWYRQTLGQGPEFLTYFQNEAQLEKSRLLSDRFSAERPKGSFSTLEIQRTEQGDSAMYLCASSPSENIQYFGAGTRLSVL.

The chain carries TRBV6-2 or TRBV6-3 and TRBJ2-3, with 8 bases matching TRBD1. The germline V gene encodes CDR1 MNHEY and CDR2 SVGEGT. The CDR3 has 17 amino acids. With V trimmed by 2 bases and J by 3 bases, 10 bases remained unmatched. The chain's CDR3 is CASSYGGTGERTDTQYF. The CDR3 DNA follows: TGTGCCAGCAGTTACGGCGGGACAGGTGAAAGAACAGATACGCAGTATTTT.

The chain recombines TRBV6-1 with TRBJ1-1; 7 bases are a match to TRBD1. This CDR3 is built from 15 residues. With V trimmed by 5 bases and J by 1 base, 7 bases remained unmatched. CDR1 and CDR2 (germline): MNHNS, SASEGT. This chain's CDR3 is CASSYRQGWNTEAFF. The DNA for the CDR3 is TGTGCCAGCAGTTATAGACAGGGTTGGAACACTGAAGCTTTCTTT.

This clonotype came up a few times. V usage is TRBV7-8 and J usage is TRBJ2-1; 11 positions agree with TRBD2. CDR1 and CDR2 from the germline V gene are SGHVS and FQNEAQ. The V segment lost 5 bases and the J segment 7 bases; nucleotides outside the gene matches: 7. The CDR3 length is 15 residues. The CDR3 DNA is TGTGCCAGCAGCGCACTAGCGGGAGCTCCGAATGAGCAGTTCTTC. Residues: CASSALAGAPNEQFF.

This clonotype occurred a few times. V is TRBV4-3 and J is TRBJ2-2; TRBD1 aligns across 8 bases. V shed 3 bases, J shed 6 bases, and the junction held 3 bases outside the gene matches. CDR3 length: 14 residues. Germline V gene lookup returns CDR1 LGHNA and CDR2 YSLEER. CDR3 sequence reads: CASSHIQGAGELFF. CDR3 DNA sequence: TGCGCCAGCAGCCACATACAGGGGGCCGGGGAGCTGTTTTTT.

In its sample, this clonotype was seen a few times. The chain uses TRBV12-3 or TRBV12-4 and TRBJ2-1; 12 positions agree with TRBD2. The CDR3 has 14 amino acids. J gave up 4 bases and V 8 bases, and 3 bases lay outside the gene matches. This CDR3 reads CASGGLAGYNEQFF. The CDR3, as DNA: TGTGCCAGCGGAGGACTAGCGGGGTACAATGAGCAGTTCTTC.

There are a few counts of this clonotype. The chain is built from TRBV7-8 and TRBJ2-1; no firm D call. The germline gives CDR1 SGHVS, CDR2 FQNEAQ. CDR3 size: 16 residues. V lost 1 base, J lost 4 bases, and 14 bases lay in between. CDR3 DNA sequence: TGTGCCAGCAGCTTAGGACGCTCTCAGTATTACAATGAGCAGTTCTTC. Residues: CASSLGRSQYYNEQFF.

This clonotype was detected many times. V and J are TRBV12-3 or TRBV12-4 and TRBJ1-2; TRBD1 might be the D (5 bases). Trimming shortened V by 10 bases and J by 4 bases, and 16 bases separated the two germline ends. This CDR3 is built from 13 residues. The CDR3 nucleotides read TGTGCCACCGGCGTCCCGGGGCTCTATGGCTACACCTTC. Residues: CATGVPGLYGYTF.

This clonotype turned up a few times. The junction departs from germline at one end; a sequencing error may be responsible. V usage is TRBV11-2 and J usage is TRBJ2-7; the D gene is possibly TRBD2 (6 bases). The CDR3 is 11 amino acids. CDR1 and CDR2 from the germline V gene are SGHAT and FQNNGV. The CDR3, as DNA: TGTGCCAGCAGCCCAGGAGGGGACTCTCTCTTC. Residues: CASSPGGDSLF.

The chain links TRBV12-3 or TRBV12-4 to TRBJ1-6, with unresolved D. The V end was cut by 6 bases, the J end by 7 bases, with 10 bases between. The CDR3 is made up of 13 amino acids. CDR3 loop: CASSLGVNSPLHF. DNA for the CDR3: TGTGCCAGCAGCCTCGGAGTGAATTCACCCCTCCACTTT.

The chain couples TRBV20-1 to TRBJ1-5; the match to TRBD1 covers 8 bases. The CDR3 consists of 13 residues. In germline, CDR1 is DFQATT, CDR2 SNEGSKA (reference sequence). The V and J ends lost 5 bases and 2 bases, in that order; junction bases with no gene match: 2. CDR3 in DNA: TGCAGTGCTTCACAGGGGGGCAATCAGCCCCAGCATTTT. Its translation is CSASQGGNQPQHF.

This chain uses TRBV7-2 with TRBJ2-2; 7 bases align to TRBD1. Germline assignment: CDR1 SGHTA and CDR2 FQGNSA. The ends lost 5 bases at V and 7 bases at J; junction bases unmatched: 13. The CDR3 is 16 amino acids. This chain's CDR3 is CASSPAFRGQGGELFF. CDR3 nucleotide sequence: TGTGCCAGCAGCCCGGCTTTTAGGGGGCAAGGCGGGGAGCTGTTTTTT.

There are a few counts of this clonotype. This rearrangement joins TRBV20-1 to TRBJ1-6; no definite D call. The CDR3 covers 16 residues. Germline V gene sequence: CDR1 DFQATT, CDR2 SNEGSKA (reference sequence). V lost 5 bases and J lost 6, with 20 bases in between. The CDR3 region has the DNA TGCAGTGCTGAGACCGAACCTACGATGGTTAATTCACCCCTCCACTTT. Its protein product is CSAETEPTMVNSPLHF.

This chain joins TRBV6-1 and TRBJ2-7; 11 bases agree with TRBD1. The germline V gene encodes CDR1 MNHNS and CDR2 SASEGT. Trimming removed 3 bases from V and 3 bases from J; junction bases left unmatched: 4. This CDR3 has 15 amino acids. In DNA, the CDR3 is TGTGCCAGCAGTGAGTCCGGGACAGGGGGCTACGAGCAGTACTTC. Translated, it gives CASSESGTGGYEQYF.

CDR3 DNA sequence: TGTGCCAGCAGCTTACCCCTGGGACTAGCGGGAGGGGTCGACGAGCAGTACTTC. Translation gives CASSLPLGLAGGVDEQYF. V gene TRBV7-9 combines with J gene TRBJ2-7; 16 nucleotides agree with TRBD2. The CDR3 sequence is 18 residues long. CDR1 SEHNR and CDR2 FQNEAQ come from the germline V gene (reference sequence). The junction had 9 bases not matched to a gene; V was cut back by 2 bases and J by 5 bases.

This clonotype has only a few counts. The chain joins TRBV6-5 to TRBJ1-1, with TRBD1 matching over 8 bases. The CDR3 length is 16 residues. The germline gives CDR1 MNHEY, CDR2 SVGAGI. After removal of 0 bases from V and 4 bases from J, the junction contained 7 bases not matched to a gene. The CDR3 spells CASSYSPGQGPTEAFF. DNA of the CDR3: TGTGCCAGCAGTTACTCCCCCGGACAGGGTCCCACTGAAGCTTTCTTT.

This clonotype was counted once. The CDR3 DNA is TGCGCCAGCAATATAGGGGGCGAGCCTAGGGAAGGCTACACCTTC. As protein: CASNIGGEPREGYTF. The V call is TRBV10-2, the J call TRBJ1-2; TRBD1 aligns across 7 bases. Germline CDR1 is WSHSY and CDR2 is SAAADI. Trimming at V came to 7 bases and at J to 8 bases, leaving 16 bases not matched to a gene. The CDR3 sequence is 15 residues long.

This chain connects TRBV6-2 or TRBV6-3 to TRBJ1-1; D ambiguous. Germline loops: CDR1 MNHEY, CDR2 SVGEGT. Trimming cost V 0 bases and J 4 bases, with 9 bases left between them. This CDR3 contains 14 residues. The CDR3: CASSYSKGSTEAFF. Written as DNA, the CDR3 is TGTGCCAGCAGTTACTCGAAAGGGAGCACTGAAGCTTTCTTT.

The V call is TRBV6-2 or TRBV6-3, the J call TRBJ2-1; D gene unclear. The CDR3 is made up of 15 amino acids. Germline V gene lookup returns CDR1 MNHEY and CDR2 SVGEGT. Deletions cut 5 bases from V and 2 bases from J, with 13 bases between. CDR3 amino acids: CASSNDPSPYNEQFF. The CDR3 bases are TGTGCCAGCAGTAACGACCCCTCACCCTACAATGAGCAGTTCTTC.

The rearrangement uses TRBV7-9 and TRBJ1-3, with D unclear. Trimming took off 5 bases at V and 6 bases at J, with 11 bases between the two ends. The germline V gene encodes CDR1 SEHNR and CDR2 FQNEAQ (reference sequence). The CDR3 is 13 residues long. DNA of the CDR3: TGTGCCAGCAGCACCGGACCAGAAAACACCATATATTTT. Its translation: CASSTGPENTIYF.

The chain combines TRBV7-2 with TRBJ2-2, with a possible D match to TRBD2 (5 bases). Trimming removed 5 bases from V and 7 bases from J, with 20 bases in between. Germline assignment: CDR1 SGHTA and CDR2 FQGNSA. This CDR3 spans 16 amino acids. The CDR3 loop reads CASSTELGWSDGELFF. DNA for the CDR3: TGTGCCAGCAGCACCGAACTAGGCTGGTCGGACGGGGAGCTGTTTTTT. The full variable domain, completed using reference TRBV7-2 and TRBJ2-2, is GAGVSQSPSNKVTEKGKDVELRCDPISGHTALYWYRQSLGQGLEFLIYFQGNSAPDKSGLPSDRFSAERTGGSVSTLTIQRTQQEDSAVYLCASSTELGWSDGELFFGEGSRLTVL.

Many counts were recorded for this clonotype. The chain joins TRBV7-2 to TRBJ2-1; D is unclear. Germline V gives CDR1 SGHTA, CDR2 FQGNSA. Trimming removed 6 bases from V and 5 bases from J, with 20 bases in between. This CDR3 comprises 16 residues. This CDR3 is CASSWFGDPPNNEQFF. The CDR3 region has the DNA TGTGCCAGCAGTTGGTTTGGTGACCCCCCTAACAATGAGCAGTTCTTC.

This chain joins TRBV11-2 and TRBJ2-1, with 8 bases aligning to TRBD2. The CDR3 has 14 amino acids. The germline CDR1 and CDR2 sequences are SGHAT and FQNNGV. Trimming removed 1 base from V and 11 bases from J; junction bases left unmatched: 7. The CDR3: CASSLGGSGRKQFF. The DNA for the CDR3 is TGTGCCAGCAGCTTAGGAGGCAGCGGGAGAAAGCAGTTCTTC.